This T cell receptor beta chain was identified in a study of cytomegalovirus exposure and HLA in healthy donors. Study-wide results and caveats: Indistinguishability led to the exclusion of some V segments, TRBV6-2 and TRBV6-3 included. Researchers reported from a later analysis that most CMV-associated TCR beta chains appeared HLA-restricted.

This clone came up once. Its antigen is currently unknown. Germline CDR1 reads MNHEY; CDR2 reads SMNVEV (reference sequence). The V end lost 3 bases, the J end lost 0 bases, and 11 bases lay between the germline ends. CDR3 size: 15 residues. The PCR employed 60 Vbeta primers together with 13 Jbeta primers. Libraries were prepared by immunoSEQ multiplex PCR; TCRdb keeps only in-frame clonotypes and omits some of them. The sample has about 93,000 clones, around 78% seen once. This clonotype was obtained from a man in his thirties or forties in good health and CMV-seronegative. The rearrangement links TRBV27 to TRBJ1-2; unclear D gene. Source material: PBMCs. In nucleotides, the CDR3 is TGTGCCAGCAGTTTGTTTGGTTACTCTAACTATGGCTACACCTTC. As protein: CASSLFGYSNYGYTF.